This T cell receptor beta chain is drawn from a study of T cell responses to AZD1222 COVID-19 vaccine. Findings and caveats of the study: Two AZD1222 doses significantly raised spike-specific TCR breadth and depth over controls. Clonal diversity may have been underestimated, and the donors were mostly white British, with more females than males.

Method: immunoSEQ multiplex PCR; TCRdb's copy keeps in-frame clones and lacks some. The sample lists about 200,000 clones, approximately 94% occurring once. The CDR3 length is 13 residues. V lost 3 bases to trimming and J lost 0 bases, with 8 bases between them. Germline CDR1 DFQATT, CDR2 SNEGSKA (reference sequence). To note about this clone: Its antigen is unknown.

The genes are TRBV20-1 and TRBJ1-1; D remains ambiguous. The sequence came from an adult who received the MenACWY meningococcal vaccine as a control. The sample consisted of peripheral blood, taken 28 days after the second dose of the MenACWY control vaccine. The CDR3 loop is CSASMGLNTEAFF. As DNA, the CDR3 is TGCAGTGCTAGTATGGGGTTGAACACTGAAGCTTTCTTT.